This T cell receptor (beta chain) was profiled in a study of PD-1 blockade in classical Hodgkin lymphoma. This CDR3 is built from 13 residues. Germline CDR1 and CDR2: MNHEY and SMNVEV (reference sequence). Trimming took 4 bases from V and 8 from J, leaving 14 bases between them. General study points: Complete responders' baseline diversity resembled that of newly diagnosed patients.

Autologous stem cell transplantation was followed by relapse in every patient, and brentuximab vedotin exposure varied. This clone rates as medium-sized. Its antigen is unidentified. Sequencing was performed with immunoSEQ multiplex PCR; in TCRdb, only in-frame clones are kept and a portion is missing. The table records roughly 42,000 clones, over 70% of them present only once. The genes are TRBV27 and TRBJ1-2; D is possibly TRBD1 (5 bases). This TCR came from a human donor with classical Hodgkin lymphoma. The sample in question was peripheral blood mononuclear cells (PBMCs), obtained at baseline. The CDR3 region is CASSSGAGGGYTF. The CDR3 DNA follows: TGTGCCAGCAGTTCCGGGGCAGGTGGAGGCTACACCTTC.